The 8 T cell receptor beta chains reported below all come from one sample, sequenced in a study of tumor-infiltrating lymphocytes in localized non-small cell lung cancer. Some clones are missing from TCRdb's copy, which holds only in-frame ones; the method was immunoSEQ multiplex PCR. The table has some 9,500 clones, 70% to 80% seen once; the top ten hold approximately 9.9%. The material sequenced was lung tumor tissue. The receptor source for this set is a human donor with non-small cell lung cancer.

The chain links TRBV29-1 to TRBJ2-7, with 7 bases lining up with TRBD2. Germline V CDR1 and CDR2: SQVTM, ANQGSEA. V gave up 2 bases and J gave up 7 bases; unmatched junction bases: 20. The CDR3 is made up of 17 amino acids. The CDR3 here is CSVEPGYGVGGPREQYF. The CDR3 DNA reads as TGCAGCGTTGAACCGGGGTATGGGGTGGGAGGGCCGAGGGAGCAGTACTTC.

V usage is TRBV28 and J usage is TRBJ2-7; 9 bases match TRBD2. Germline lookup yields CDR1 MDHEN and CDR2 SYDVKM. CDR3 length: 14 residues. The ends lost 8 bases at V and 4 bases at J; junction bases unmatched: 9. In DNA, the CDR3 is TGTGCCAGCTCGAAAGCGGGAGGATCGTACGAGCAGTACTTC. It codes for CASSKAGGSYEQYF.

This clone has a single count. The J gene is TRBJ2-7, the V gene TRBV7-9; tentative D call: TRBD1 (6 bases). The CDR3 sequence is 15 residues long. Germline V gene data show CDR1 as SEHNR and CDR2 as FQNEAQ (reference sequence). Trimming took 2 bases from V and 3 from J, leaving 14 bases between them. CDR3 sequence: CASSLQQGGVYEQYF. The CDR3 nucleotides are TGTGCCAGCAGCTTACAACAGGGTGGCGTCTACGAGCAGTACTTC.

V usage is TRBV7-2 and J usage is TRBJ2-7, with a tentative D call TRBD2 (5 bases). Deletions cut 2 bases from V and 3 bases from J, with 11 bases between. Germline V CDR1 and CDR2: SGHTA, FQGNSA. The CDR3 consists of 14 residues. CDR3 coding DNA: TGTGCCAGCAGCTTAAGGCTAGCTCTCTACGAGCAGTACTTC. It translates to CASSLRLALYEQYF.

The J gene is TRBJ2-3, the V gene TRBV5-4; 9 bases agree with TRBD1. The trim removed 4 bases at V and 3 bases at J, leaving 3 bases unmatched. Looked up from germline, CDR1 is SGHNT and CDR2 is YYREEE (reference sequence). This CDR3 comprises 14 residues. The CDR3 region has the DNA TGTGCCAGCAGCGGGGGGACAGGGACAGATACGCAGTATTTT. Its protein is CASSGGTGTDTQYF.

The chain links TRBV6-6 to TRBJ2-1, with a tentative D call TRBD1 (5 bases). This CDR3 has 14 residues. Germline lookup yields CDR1 MNHNY and CDR2 SVGAGI (reference sequence). V was shortened by 4 bases and J by 5 bases, with 12 bases between the two germline ends. CDR3 sequence (DNA): TGTGCCAGCAGTTCCAGGCAGGGAAACAATGAGCAGTTCTTC. It specifies CASSSRQGNNEQFF.

The CDR3 sequence is CASRPSTSSNNEQFF. CDR3 in DNA: TGTGCCAGCAGGCCCTCCACTAGCAGCAACAATGAGCAGTTCTTC. The V and J genes are TRBV28 and TRBJ2-1; tentative D call: TRBD2 (6 bases). Trimming left V 6 bases short and J 5 bases short, with 17 bases between. CDR1 and CDR2 from the germline V gene are MDHEN and SYDVKM. This CDR3 comprises 15 residues.

The rearrangement uses TRBV5-4 and TRBJ2-1; maybe TRBD1 (6 bases). Germline-derived CDR1 and CDR2 are SGHNT and YYREEE (reference sequence). The V gene lost 0 bases and the J gene lost 1 base, with 8 bases spanning the gap. This CDR3 is built from 15 residues. In nucleotides, the CDR3 is TGTGCCAGCAGCTTGGATCAGGGGTCCTACAATGAGCAGTTCTTC. This sequence encodes CASSLDQGSYNEQFF.